This T cell receptor (beta chain) was recorded in a study of T-cell memory formation after mild COVID-19. The CDR3 has 15 residues. The germline gives CDR1 SGHRS, CDR2 YFSETQ. V lost 0 bases to trimming and J lost 5 bases, with 13 bases between them. TCRdb reprocessed the 5' RACE reads via MiXCR and lists one record per CDR3 protein. The table has 130,000 to 150,000 distinct CDR3 sequences, 15% to 20% seen once. The chain uses TRBV5-1 and TRBJ2-3; D is unresolved. The sample taken for sequencing was PBMCs or a T cell subset sorted from them (not recorded which). The sequence derives from an adult woman who had mild COVID-19 (a few samples of this study predate the infection). Cell type and time point are not known. CDR3 region: CASSLDSPRVDTQYF. CDR3 DNA: TGCGCCAGCAGCTTGGATAGCCCAAGAGTAGATACGCAGTATTTT.